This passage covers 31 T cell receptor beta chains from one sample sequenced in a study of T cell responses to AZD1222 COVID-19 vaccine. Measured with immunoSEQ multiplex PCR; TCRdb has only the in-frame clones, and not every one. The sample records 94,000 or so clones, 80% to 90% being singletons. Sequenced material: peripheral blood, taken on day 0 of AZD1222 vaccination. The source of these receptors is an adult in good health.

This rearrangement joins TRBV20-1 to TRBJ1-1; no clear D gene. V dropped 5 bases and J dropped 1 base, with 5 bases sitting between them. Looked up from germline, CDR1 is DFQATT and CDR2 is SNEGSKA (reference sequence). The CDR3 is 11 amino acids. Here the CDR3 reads CSAPGNTEAFF. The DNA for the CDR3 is TGCAGTGCTCCCGGGAACACTGAAGCTTTCTTT.

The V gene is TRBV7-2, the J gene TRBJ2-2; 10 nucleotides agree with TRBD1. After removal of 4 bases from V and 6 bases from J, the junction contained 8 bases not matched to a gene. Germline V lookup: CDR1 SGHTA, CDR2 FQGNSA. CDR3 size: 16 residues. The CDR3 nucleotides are TGTGCCAGCAGCTCTAGACAGGGGGCAAGATCCGGGGAGCTGTTTTTT. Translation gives CASSSRQGARSGELFF. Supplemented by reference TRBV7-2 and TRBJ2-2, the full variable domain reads GAGVSQSPSNKVTEKGKDVELRCDPISGHTALYWYRQSLGQGLEFLIYFQGNSAPDKSGLPSDRFSAERTGGSVSTLTIQRTQQEDSAVYLCASSSRQGARSGELFFGEGSRLTVL.

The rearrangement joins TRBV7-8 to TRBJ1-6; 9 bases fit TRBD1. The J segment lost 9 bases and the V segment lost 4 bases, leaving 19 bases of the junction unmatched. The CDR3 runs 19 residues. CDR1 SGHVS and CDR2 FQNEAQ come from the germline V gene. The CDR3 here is CASSSGTGTGLPVGSPLHF. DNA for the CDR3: TGTGCCAGCAGCTCTGGAACCGGGACAGGGCTTCCGGTGGGTTCACCCCTCCACTTT.

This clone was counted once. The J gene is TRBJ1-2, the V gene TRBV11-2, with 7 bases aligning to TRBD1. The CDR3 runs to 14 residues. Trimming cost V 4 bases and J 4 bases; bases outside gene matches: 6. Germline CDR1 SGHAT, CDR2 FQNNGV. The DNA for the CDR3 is TGTGCCAGCAGCTCCCAGGGGGGAACCTATGGCTACACCTTC. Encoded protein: CASSSQGGTYGYTF. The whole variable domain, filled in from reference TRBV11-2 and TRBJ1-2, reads EAGVAQSPRYKIIEKRQSVAFWCNPISGHATLYWYQQILGQGPKLLIQFQNNGVVDDSQLPKDRFSAERLKGVDSTLKIQPAKLEDSAVYLCASSSQGGTYGYTFGSGTRLTVV.

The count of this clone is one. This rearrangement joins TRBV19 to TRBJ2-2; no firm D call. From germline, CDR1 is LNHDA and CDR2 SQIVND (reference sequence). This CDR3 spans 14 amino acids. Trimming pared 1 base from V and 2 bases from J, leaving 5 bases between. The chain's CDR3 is CASSIVSNTGELFF. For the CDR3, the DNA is TGTGCCAGTAGTATAGTGTCCAACACCGGGGAGCTGTTTTTT.

Here the CDR3 DNA reads TGTGCCAGCAGCTTAGGGCAGCTCTATGGCTACACCTTC. As protein: CASSLGQLYGYTF. V gene TRBV7-8 combines with J gene TRBJ1-2; D call uncertain. V was pared by 1 base and J by 4 bases, with 7 bases between. This CDR3 has 13 residues. CDR1 SGHVS and CDR2 FQNEAQ come from the germline V gene.

The CDR3 loop is CASSRDRGVLFF. CDR3 DNA: TGTGCCAGCAGCCGGGACAGGGGAGTACTGTTCTTC. The genes are TRBV28 and TRBJ2-1, with 10 nucleotides matching TRBD1. The CDR3 loop spans 12 amino acids. Per the germline V gene, CDR1 is MDHEN and CDR2 is SYDVKM. After removal of 6 bases from V and 15 bases from J, the junction contained 8 bases not matched to a gene.

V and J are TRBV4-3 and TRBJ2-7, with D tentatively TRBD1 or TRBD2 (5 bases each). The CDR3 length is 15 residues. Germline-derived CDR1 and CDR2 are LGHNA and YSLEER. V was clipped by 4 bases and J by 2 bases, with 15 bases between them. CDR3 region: CASSLYRDGPYEQYF. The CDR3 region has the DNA TGCGCCAGCAGCCTATACCGGGACGGTCCCTACGAGCAGTACTTC.

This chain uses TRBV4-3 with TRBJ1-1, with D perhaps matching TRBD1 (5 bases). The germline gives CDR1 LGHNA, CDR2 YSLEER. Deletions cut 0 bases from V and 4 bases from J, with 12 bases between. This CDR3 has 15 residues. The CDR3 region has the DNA TGCGCCAGCAGCCAAGATGGGTTGGGGGGCACTGAAGCTTTCTTT. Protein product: CASSQDGLGGTEAFF.

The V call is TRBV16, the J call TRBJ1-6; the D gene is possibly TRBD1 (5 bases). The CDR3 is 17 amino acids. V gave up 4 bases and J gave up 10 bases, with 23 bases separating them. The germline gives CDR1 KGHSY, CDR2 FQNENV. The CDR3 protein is CASSLSRGEGRGSPLHF. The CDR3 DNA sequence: TGTGCCAGCAGCCTCTCCCGGGGGGAGGGGAGAGGCTCACCCCTCCACTTT.

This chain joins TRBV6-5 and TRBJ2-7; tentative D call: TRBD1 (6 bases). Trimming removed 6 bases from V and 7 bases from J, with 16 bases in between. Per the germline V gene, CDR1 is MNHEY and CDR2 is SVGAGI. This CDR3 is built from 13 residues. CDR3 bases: TGTGCCAGCAGGACGATTGGGGGCGGAGAGCAGTACTTC. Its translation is CASRTIGGGEQYF.

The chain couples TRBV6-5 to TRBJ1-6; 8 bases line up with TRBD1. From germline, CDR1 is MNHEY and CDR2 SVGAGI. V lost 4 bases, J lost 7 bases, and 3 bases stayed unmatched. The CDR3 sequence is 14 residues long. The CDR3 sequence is CASSWTGRNSPLHF. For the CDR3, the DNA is TGTGCCAGCAGTTGGACAGGGAGAAATTCACCCCTCCACTTT.

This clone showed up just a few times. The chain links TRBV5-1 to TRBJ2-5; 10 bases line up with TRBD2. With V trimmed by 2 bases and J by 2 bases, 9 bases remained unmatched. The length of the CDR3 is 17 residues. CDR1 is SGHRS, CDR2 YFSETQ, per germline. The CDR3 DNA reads TGCGCCAGCAGCTTAGGTCCAGCGGGGGGGAAACAAGAGACCCAGTACTTC. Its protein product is CASSLGPAGGKQETQYF.

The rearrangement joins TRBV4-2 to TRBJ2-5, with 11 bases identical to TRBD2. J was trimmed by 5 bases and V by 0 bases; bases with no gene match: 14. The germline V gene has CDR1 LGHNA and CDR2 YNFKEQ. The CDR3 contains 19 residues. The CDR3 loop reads CASSQDLRSTSGGSETQYF. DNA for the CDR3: TGTGCCAGCAGCCAAGATCTACGGAGCACTAGCGGGGGTAGTGAGACCCAGTACTTC.

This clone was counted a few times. The CDR3 is CASSDRGRKLFF. Written as DNA, the CDR3 is TGTGCCAGCAGCGACAGGGGGCGAAAGCTGTTTTTT. The chain recombines TRBV2 with TRBJ2-2; TRBD1 matches at 10 bases. Per germline, CDR1 SNHLY and CDR2 FYNNEI. The CDR3 has 12 residues. V was clipped by 6 bases and J by 12 bases; unmatched bases: 4.

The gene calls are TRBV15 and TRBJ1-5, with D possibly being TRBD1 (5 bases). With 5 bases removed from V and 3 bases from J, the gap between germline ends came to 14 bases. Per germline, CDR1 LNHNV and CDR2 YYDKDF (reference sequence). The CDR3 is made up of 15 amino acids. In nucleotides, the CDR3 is TGTGCCACCAGCCCCCGGGACGGCTACAATCAGCCCCAGCATTTT. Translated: CATSPRDGYNQPQHF.

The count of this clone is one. CDR3 amino acids: CASSLRQGSYEQYF. CDR3 DNA: TGCGCCAGCAGCTTGCGGCAGGGAAGCTACGAGCAGTACTTC. This rearrangement joins TRBV5-1 to TRBJ2-7, with D perhaps TRBD1 (5 bases). V lost 1 base and J 3 bases, leaving 11 bases between the germline ends. In germline, CDR1 is SGHRS, CDR2 YFSETQ. This CDR3 has 14 residues.

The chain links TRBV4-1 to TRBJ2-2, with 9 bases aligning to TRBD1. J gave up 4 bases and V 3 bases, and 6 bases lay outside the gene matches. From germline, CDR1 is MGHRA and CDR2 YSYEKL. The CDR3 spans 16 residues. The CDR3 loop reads CASSHPRDRATGELFF. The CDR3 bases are TGCGCCAGCAGCCACCCTCGGGACAGGGCCACCGGGGAGCTGTTTTTT.

The DNA of the CDR3 is TGTGCCAGTAGTGGGAGTAATGAAAAACTGTTTTTT. Its translation is CASSGSNEKLFF. J is TRBJ1-4 and V is TRBV19, with no clear D. Germline V gene lookup returns CDR1 LNHDA and CDR2 SQIVND (reference sequence). V shed 5 bases and J shed 4 bases, with 5 bases lying between them. The CDR3 has 12 amino acids. Using reference TRBV19 and TRBJ1-4 for the parts outside the CDR3, the full variable domain is DGGITQSPKYLFRKEGQNVTLSCEQNLNHDAMYWYRQDPGQGLRLIYYSQIVNDFQKGDIAEGYSVSREKKESFPLTVTSAQKNPTAFYLCASSGSNEKLFFGSGTQLSVL.

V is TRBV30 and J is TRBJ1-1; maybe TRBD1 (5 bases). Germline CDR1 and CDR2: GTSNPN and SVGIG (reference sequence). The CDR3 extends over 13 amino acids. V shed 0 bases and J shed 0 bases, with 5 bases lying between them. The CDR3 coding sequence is TGTGCCTGGAGTGTACAGGTGAACACTGAAGCTTTCTTT. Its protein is CAWSVQVNTEAFF.

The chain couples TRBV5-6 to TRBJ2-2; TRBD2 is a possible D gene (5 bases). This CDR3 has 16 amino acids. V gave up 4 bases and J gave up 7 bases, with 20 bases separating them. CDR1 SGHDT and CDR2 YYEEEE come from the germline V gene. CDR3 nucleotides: TGTGCCAGCAGCCTCGACTTGGCCATCGGGGACGGGGAGCTGTTTTTT. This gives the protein CASSLDLAIGDGELFF.

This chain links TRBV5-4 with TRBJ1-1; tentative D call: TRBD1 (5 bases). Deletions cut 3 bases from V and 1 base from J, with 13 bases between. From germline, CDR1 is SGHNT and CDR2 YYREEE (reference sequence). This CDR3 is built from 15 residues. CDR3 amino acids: CASSSPDTGNTEAFF. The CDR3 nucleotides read TGTGCCAGCAGCTCACCGGACACTGGGAACACTGAAGCTTTCTTT.

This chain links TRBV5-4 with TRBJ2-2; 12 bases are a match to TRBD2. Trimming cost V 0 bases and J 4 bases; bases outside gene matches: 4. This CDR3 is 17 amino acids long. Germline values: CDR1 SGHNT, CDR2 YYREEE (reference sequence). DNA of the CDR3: TGTGCCAGCAGCTTGGGGCCTAGCGGGGGGGGCACCGGGGAGCTGTTTTTT. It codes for CASSLGPSGGGTGELFF.

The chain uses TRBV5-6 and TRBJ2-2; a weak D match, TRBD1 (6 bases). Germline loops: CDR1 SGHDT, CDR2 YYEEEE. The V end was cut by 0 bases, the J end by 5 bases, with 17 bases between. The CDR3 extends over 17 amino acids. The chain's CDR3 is CASSLVLWGRGTGELFF. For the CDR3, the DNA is TGTGCCAGCAGCTTGGTTTTATGGGGGCGTGGGACCGGGGAGCTGTTTTTT.

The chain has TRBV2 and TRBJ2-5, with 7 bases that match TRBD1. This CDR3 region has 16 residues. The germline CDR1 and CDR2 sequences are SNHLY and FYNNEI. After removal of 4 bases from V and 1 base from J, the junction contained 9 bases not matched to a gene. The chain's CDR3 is CASSAGTALSQETQYF. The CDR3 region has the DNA TGTGCCAGCAGTGCGGGGACAGCCCTTTCCCAAGAGACCCAGTACTTC.

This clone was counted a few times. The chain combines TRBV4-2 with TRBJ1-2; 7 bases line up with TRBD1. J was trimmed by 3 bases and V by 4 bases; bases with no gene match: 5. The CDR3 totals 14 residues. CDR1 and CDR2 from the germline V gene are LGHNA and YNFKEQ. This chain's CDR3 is CASSPTGTHYGYTF. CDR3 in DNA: TGTGCCAGCAGCCCGACAGGGACCCACTATGGCTACACCTTC.

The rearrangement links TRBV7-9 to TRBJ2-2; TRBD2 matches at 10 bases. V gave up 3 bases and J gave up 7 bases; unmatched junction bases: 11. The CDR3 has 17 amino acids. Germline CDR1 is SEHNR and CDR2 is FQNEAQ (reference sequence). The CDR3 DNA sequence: TGTGCCAGCAGCTTTAGTGGGACTAGCGAATCAGGCGGGGAGCTGTTTTTT. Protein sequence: CASSFSGTSESGGELFF.

The CDR3 DNA sequence: TGTGCCAGCAGCCGATTGGACAGCTACGAGCAGTACTTC. Its protein is CASSRLDSYEQYF. V gene TRBV3-1 (or the pseudogene TRBV3-2) combines with J gene TRBJ2-7; tentatively, D is TRBD1 (6 bases). Trimming removed 4 bases at V and 3 bases at J, with 10 bases between. The CDR3 loop spans 13 amino acids. Germline CDR1 LGHDT, CDR2 YNNKEL (reference sequence).

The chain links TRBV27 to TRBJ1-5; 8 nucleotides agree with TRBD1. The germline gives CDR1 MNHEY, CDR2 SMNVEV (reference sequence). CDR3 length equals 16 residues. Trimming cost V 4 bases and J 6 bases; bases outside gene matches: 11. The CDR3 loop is CASSSYPQGATQPQHF. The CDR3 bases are TGTGCCAGCAGTTCCTACCCGCAGGGGGCGACTCAGCCCCAGCATTTT.

The CDR3 loop reads CASSTQPGLGGYTF. The CDR3 DNA follows: TGTGCCAGCAGCACCCAACCAGGACTCGGAGGCTACACCTTC. The rearrangement joins TRBV11-2 to TRBJ1-2; D is uncertain. V was clipped by 5 bases and J by 8 bases, with 18 bases between them. The CDR3 runs 14 residues. Germline loops: CDR1 SGHAT, CDR2 FQNNGV.

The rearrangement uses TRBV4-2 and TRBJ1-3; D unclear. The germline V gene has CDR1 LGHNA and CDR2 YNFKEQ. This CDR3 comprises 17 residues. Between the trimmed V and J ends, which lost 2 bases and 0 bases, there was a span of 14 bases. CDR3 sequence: CASSQQPQARSGNTIYF. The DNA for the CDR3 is TGTGCCAGCAGCCAACAGCCGCAGGCCCGCTCTGGAAACACCATATATTTT.